This T cell receptor (beta chain) was profiled in a study of OX40 agonist ivuxolimab in advanced cancers. Turning to the study itself: Males comprised 75% to 90% of the group, whose mean age was approximately 61 years (range roughly 23 to 80).

Samples were taken at baseline and on day 1 of cycles 4 and 7. This clone came up a few times. V lost 5 bases and J lost 3, with 4 bases in between. The length of the CDR3 is 12 residues. From germline, CDR1 is MDHEN and CDR2 SYDVKM. This table comes from immunoSEQ multiplex PCR, and its TCRdb copy is limited to in-frame clones, with some not included. The repertoire has 40,000 to 45,000 clones, 85% to 95% of them found once; the top ten carry roughly 15%. This clonotype was sampled from an adult with an advanced solid tumor such as melanoma, head and neck, liver or kidney cancer. V and J are TRBV28 and TRBJ2-2; D gene uncertain. The sample here was CD4+ or CD8+ T cells sorted from blood, taken in a trial of the OX40 agonist ivuxolimab. CDR3: CASSMDTGELFF. In DNA form, the CDR3 reads TGTGCCAGCAGTATGGACACCGGGGAGCTGTTTTTT.